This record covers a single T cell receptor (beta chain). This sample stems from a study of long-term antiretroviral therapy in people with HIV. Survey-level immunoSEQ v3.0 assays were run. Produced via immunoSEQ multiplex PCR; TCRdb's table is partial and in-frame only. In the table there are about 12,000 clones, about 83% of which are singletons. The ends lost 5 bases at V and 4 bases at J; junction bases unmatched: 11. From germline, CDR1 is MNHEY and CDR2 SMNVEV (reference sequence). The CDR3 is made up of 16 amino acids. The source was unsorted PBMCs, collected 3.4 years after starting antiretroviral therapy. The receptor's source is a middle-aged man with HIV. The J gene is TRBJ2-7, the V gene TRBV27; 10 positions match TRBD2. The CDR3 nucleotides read TGTGCCAGCAGTCCCAGCGGGAGGGCCATTCTTTACGAGCAGTACTTC. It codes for CASSPSGRAILYEQYF.